The clone carrying this T cell receptor beta chain was found many times. V lost 2 bases and J lost 3, with 19 bases in between. CDR3 length: 17 residues. The data stem from a study of early T cells in non-severe SARS-CoV-2 infection. For the study at large: The authors sequenced bulk RNA from unsorted whole blood, leaving chains unpaired.

Unique molecular identifiers were affixed to single, distinct cDNA molecules. Via MiXCR, TCRdb re-called the 5' RACE reads, giving one row per CDR3 protein. The repertoire holds about 11,000 distinct CDR3 sequences, with around 5% as singletons. The chain employs TRBV12-3 or TRBV12-4 and TRBJ1-2, with D perhaps TRBD1 (5 bases). The material sequenced was whole blood. The sequence was collected from an adult who was a healthcare worker with PCR-confirmed SARS-CoV-2 infection or an uninfected control (not recorded which). The DNA for the CDR3 is TGTGCCAGCAGTTTAAGGGCGACCCTCCGAGGGGACTATGGCTACACCTTC. Protein: CASSLRATLRGDYGYTF.